This entry features one T cell receptor beta chain sequence. Its antigen specificity is not known. No much larger clone is present one base from it, and per-base qualities are unavailable. These data are taken from a study of cytotoxic CD8 clonotypes in ibrutinib-treated CLL (dated by TCRdb to about 2021). For the wider study: The cohort included some 14 treatment-naive and some 10 relapsed/refractory patients; about 17 were IGHV unmutated. Partial responses were observed in about 24 patients and complete responses in 2; after a median follow-up of around 68 months, remission was maintained in 14 patients and progression was observed in approximately 12. The response samples were drawn at a median of around eleven months into treatment, with a range of roughly 6 to 40 months. An average of roughly 270,000 productive templates and 80,000 to 95,000 productive rearrangements was obtained per sample. Of the approximately 90 people in the trial, approximately 28 had longitudinal samples available. Cryopreserved peripheral blood mononuclear cells were collected before treatment, at response, and at either disease progression or sustained remission. Every sample from remission and from progressive disease was obtained while the patients were still on ibrutinib. The study at large found these results: Baseline clonality exceeded that of age-matched healthy donors and correlated strongly with circulating CD8+ T-cell counts. Clonality increased at ibrutinib response, stayed stable in sustained remission, and fell back toward baseline at progression. Sustained-remission and progressing patients did not have matched sampling times, and lymph node repertoires were not examined. Public clonotypes were rare and either shrank or stayed stable during treatment, and the rise in clonality at ibrutinib response reflected expansion of private clonotypes.

The CDR3 measures 16 amino acids from cysteine to phenylalanine. Only CDR3 DNA is held: 48 bases, read in frame from base 1. The germline V gene yields SGHRS for CDR1 and YFSETQ for CDR2. V drops 0 bases and J drops 2 bases, leaving 9 bases in between. Taken with the paper, the label for time point translates to: progressive disease on ibrutinib. Approximately 2 micrograms of genomic DNA were extracted from cryopreserved PBMCs for TCR beta library preparation. Longitudinal blood samples from CLL patients on ibrutinib monotherapy were analyzed using high-throughput TCR beta sequencing. The patients took part in an open-label, single-center phase 2 trial of ibrutinib monotherapy. The goal of deep resolution MiSeq sequencing was a depth between 1 in 1 million and 1 in 200,000 T cells, and coverage averaged 10x per clonotype. The immunoSEQ hsTCRB Kit was used to generate the TCR beta libraries. In the paper's pipeline: The data were analyzed with ImmunoSEQ Analyzer and ImmunoSEQ Data Assistant, and V, D and J gene assignments followed IMGT definitions. Clonality was computed as one minus normalized Shannon entropy of productive rearrangement frequencies, ranging from 0 to 1. Only overrepresented clonotypes making up at least 0.05% of the repertoire of each patient were included in the public clonotype analysis. Repertoires from some twelve age-matched healthy donors in immuneACCESS were used as clonality controls. TCRdb holds this immuneACCESS table with in-frame rearrangements only. Some clones are missing; in checked studies, unresolved V genes explain under half, and the rest has no known cause. The V and J calls and clone size come from that table; D and trimming were worked out from the DNA. Counted in this sample were about 160,000 clones; about 88% of them appeared once. Around 3% of the sample goes to the ten largest clones.

The sample was PBMCs, taken at disease progression, from a patient treated with ibrutinib. The source is a human donor with chronic lymphocytic leukemia. The chain couples TRBV5-1 to TRBJ2-6; a tentative D match to TRBD1 spans 5 bases. The DNA reads as follows: TGCGCCAGCAGCTTGGTTTCAGGGACTGGGGCCAACGTCCTGACTTTC. Translated, this gives CASSLVSGTGANVLTF. Extended through the reference TRBV5-1 and TRBJ2-6 proteins, this CDR3 yields the full variable domain: KAGVTQTPRYLIKTRGQQVTLSCSPISGHRSVSWYQQTPGQGLQFLFEYFSETQRNKGNFPGRFSGRQFSNSRSEMNVSTLELGDSALYLCASSLVSGTGANVLTFGAGSRLTVL.